A selection of T cell receptor beta chains follows, all from one sample in a study of tumor and adjacent non-tumor tissue in lung cancer. TCRdb re-derived calls from the multiplex PCR reads in MiXCR, one entry per CDR3 protein. The data contain around 40,000 distinct CDR3 sequences, 60% of them singletons. The specimen was distant non-tumor lung tissue. Source of these receptors: a middle-aged man with non-small cell lung cancer. Both conserved end residues are part of each CDR3.

TRBJ2-7,TRBV28,CAISRREQGAYEQYF
TRBJ2-7,TRBV6-5,CVSSGTSGYGQYF
TRBJ2-4,TRBV20-1,CSARDRGASGEAKNIQYF
TRBJ2-7,TRBV20-1,CSARDMGQAFHEQYF
TRBJ2-1,TRBV6-2/TRBV6-3,CASSYWGGTVNEQFF
TRBJ2-1,TRBV11-1,CASSPTSGSYNGQFF
TRBJ1-4,TRBV7-2,CASSLGGTGNEKLFF
TRBJ1-6,TRBV6-1,CASSELWNGSPLHF
TRBJ2-5,TRBV4-1,CASSQGQVGAAETQYF
TRBJ1-1,TRBV6-5,CAGSSRDTEVFF
TRBJ1-2,TRBV2,CASSEMGGGYTF